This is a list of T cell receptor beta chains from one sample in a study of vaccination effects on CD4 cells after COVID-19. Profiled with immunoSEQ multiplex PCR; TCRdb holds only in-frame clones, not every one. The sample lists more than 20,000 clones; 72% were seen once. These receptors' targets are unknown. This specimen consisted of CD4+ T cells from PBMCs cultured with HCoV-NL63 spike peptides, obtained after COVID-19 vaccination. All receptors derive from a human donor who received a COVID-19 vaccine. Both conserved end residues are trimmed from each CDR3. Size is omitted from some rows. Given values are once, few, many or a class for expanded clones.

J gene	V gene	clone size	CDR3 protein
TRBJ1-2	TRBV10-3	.	AISESQGNYGYT
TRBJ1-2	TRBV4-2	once	ASSHSGDTGYGYT
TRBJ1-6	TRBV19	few	ASSLITGTVNSPLH
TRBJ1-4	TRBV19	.	ASSSTVEANEKLF
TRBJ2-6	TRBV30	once	AWSALASGANVLT
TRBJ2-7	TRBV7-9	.	ASSLGTGSYEQY
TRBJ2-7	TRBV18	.	ASSPQGKTYEQY
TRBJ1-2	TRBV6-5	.	ASGTDMGYGYT
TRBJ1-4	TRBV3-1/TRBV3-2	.	ASSGPGGGEKLF
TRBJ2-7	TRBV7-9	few	ASSLSLAGDEQY
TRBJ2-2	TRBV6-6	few	ASNNGRTGELF
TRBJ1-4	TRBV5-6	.	ASSSLGAGSEEKLF
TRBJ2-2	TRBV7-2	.	ASSLSSGTPGELF
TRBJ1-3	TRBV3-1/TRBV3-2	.	ASSLEAMSSGNTIY
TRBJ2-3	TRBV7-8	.	ASSFNLAGYSDTQY
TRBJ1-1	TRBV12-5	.	ASGSGRGNTEAF
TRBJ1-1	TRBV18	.	ASSLGMNTEAF
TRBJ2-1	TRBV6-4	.	ASSANRGGLYNEQF
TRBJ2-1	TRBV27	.	ASSPLLSGEQF
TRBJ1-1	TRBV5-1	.	ASSLEQGNTEAF